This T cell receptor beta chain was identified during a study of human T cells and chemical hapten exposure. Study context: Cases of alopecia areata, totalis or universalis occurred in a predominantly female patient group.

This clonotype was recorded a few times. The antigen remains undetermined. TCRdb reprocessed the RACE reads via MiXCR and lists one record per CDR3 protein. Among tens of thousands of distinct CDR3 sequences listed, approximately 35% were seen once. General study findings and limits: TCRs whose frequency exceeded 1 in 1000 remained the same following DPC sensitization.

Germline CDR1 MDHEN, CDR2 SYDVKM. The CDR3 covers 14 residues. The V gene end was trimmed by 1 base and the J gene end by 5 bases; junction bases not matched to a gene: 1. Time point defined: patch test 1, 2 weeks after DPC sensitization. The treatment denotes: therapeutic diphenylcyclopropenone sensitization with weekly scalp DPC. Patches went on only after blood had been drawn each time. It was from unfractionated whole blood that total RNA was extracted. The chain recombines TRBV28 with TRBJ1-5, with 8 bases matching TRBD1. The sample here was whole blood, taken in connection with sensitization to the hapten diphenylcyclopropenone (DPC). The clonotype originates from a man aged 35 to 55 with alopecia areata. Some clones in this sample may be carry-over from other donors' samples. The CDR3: CASSLYRGDQPQHF. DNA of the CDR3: TGTGCCAGCAGTTTATACAGGGGGGATCAGCCCCAGCATTTT.